The rows below give T cell receptor beta chains drawn from one sample of a study of CD8 T cells in Susac syndrome. TCRdb redid the calling of the immunoSEQ multiplex PCR reads with MiXCR, one entry per CDR3 protein. The sample has about 150,000 distinct CDR3 sequences, around 92% seen once; the top ten hold 0.065% to 0.1%. The sample taken for sequencing was CD4+ T cells from PBMCs. The receptors were gathered from a human donor in good health. CDR3s include the opening cysteine and the closing phenylalanine or tryptophan. The order of the fields is D gene, J gene, clone size, V gene, CDR3 DNA, CDR3 protein. The D gene is left open where the match is weak. Clone size appears in some rows only: once, few, many, or a class for an expanded clone.

TRBD2,TRBJ2-2,NA,TRBV6-1,TGTGCCAGCAGTGAGGTGGGACTAGCGGCGAACACCGGGGAGCTGTTTTTT,CASSEVGLAANTGELFF
NA,TRBJ1-3,NA,TRBV12-3/TRBV12-4,TGTGCCAGCAGTGTCCGCTCTGGAAACACCATATATTTT,CASSVRSGNTIYF
TRBD2,TRBJ2-1,NA,TRBV6-2/TRBV6-3,TGTGCCAGCAGTTACTCCCCTAGCGGGAGTAATGAGCAGTTCTTC,CASSYSPSGSNEQFF
NA,TRBJ1-2,NA,TRBV30,TGTGCCTGGAGTGCCACTGGACGGGGGCGAGGCTATGGCTACACCTTC,CAWSATGRGRGYGYTF
NA,TRBJ2-7,NA,TRBV4-1,TGCGCCAGCAGCCATCCGGACACCGTCCAGCAGTACTTC,CASSHPDTVQQYF
TRBD2,TRBJ2-6,NA,TRBV7-9,TGTGCCAGCAGCCATAGACTAGCTCTTTCTTCTGGGGCCAACGTCCTGACTTTC,CASSHRLALSSGANVLTF
TRBD1,TRBJ2-3,NA,TRBV5-1,TGCGCCAGCAGCCCGACCGAGGGACAGGGCACAGATACGCAGTATTTT,CASSPTEGQGTDTQYF
TRBD2,TRBJ2-7,NA,TRBV7-2,TGTGCCAGCAGTGCGGGGGATCTCAGATACGAGCAGTACTTC,CASSAGDLRYEQYF
NA,TRBJ1-5,few,TRBV20-1,TGCAGTGCTAGGAGCAGCAATCAGCCCCAGCATTTT,CSARSSNQPQHF
NA,TRBJ2-7,once,TRBV5-4,TGTGCCAGCAGCTCCCAACTCACAGGGCGGAACGAGCAGTACTTC,CASSSQLTGRNEQYF
TRBD2,TRBJ2-7,NA,TRBV30,TGTGCCTGGACCTTCCTAGCGGGAGGCTACGAGCAGTACTTC,CAWTFLAGGYEQYF